Listed below are T cell receptor beta chains from one sample, sequenced in a study of blood T cell repertoires in COVID-19. Generated by immunoSEQ multiplex PCR, the TCRdb table keeps only in-frame clones and is missing some. This table holds roughly 500,000 clones, approximately 88% found once. Sequencing was carried out using PBMCs or T cells enriched from blood (not recorded which). Receptors originate from a woman aged 40 to 50 who had recovered from COVID-19. The CDR3 runs from the conserved cysteine through the conserved F or W. A D gene is named only where the DNA matches it firmly. Expanded clones are given a class, and other clones once, few, many or no size at all.

d_gene	j_gene	abundance	v_gene	CDR3nt	CDR3aa
TRBD2	TRBJ2-1	NA	TRBV2	TGTGCCAGCCTGACTAGCGGGACCCACAATGAGCAGTTCTTC	CASLTSGTHNEQFF
NA	TRBJ2-7	NA	TRBV24-1	TGTGCCACCAGTGACGGGACAAACTACGAGCAGTACTTC	CATSDGTNYEQYF
NA	TRBJ1-1	NA	TRBV30	TGTGCCTGGAATCTGGAGGGGAACACTGAAGCTTTCTTT	CAWNLEGNTEAFF
TRBD2	TRBJ2-3	NA	TRBV3-1/TRBV3-2	TGTGCCAGCAGCCAAGATCCCCAGCGGGAGGGCCCAGATACGCAGTATTTT	CASSQDPQREGPDTQYF
NA	TRBJ2-5	NA	TRBV14	TGTGCCAGCAGCCAAGACCCGGGAGAGACCCAGTACTTC	CASSQDPGETQYF
NA	TRBJ1-1	NA	TRBV27	TGTGCCAGCAGATTCGCCGGGACCCGAGGGGGTGAAGCTTTCTTT	CASRFAGTRGGEAFF
NA	TRBJ1-4	few	TRBV10-3	TGTGCCATCAGTGATCGGGGTGTCGGTGAAAAACTGTTTTTT	CAISDRGVGEKLFF
NA	TRBJ1-1	once	TRBV5-5	TGTGCCAGCAGCTTATCGCCGAGGGCTGAAGCTTTCTTT	CASSLSPRAEAFF
NA	TRBJ2-1	NA	TRBV21-1	TGTGCCAGCAGCAAACCGAAACGGGGCAATGAGCAGTTCTTC	CASSKPKRGNEQFF
TRBD2	TRBJ2-3	once	TRBV7-9	TGTGCCAGCCGACTAGCCCGCACAGATACGCAGTATTTT	CASRLARTDTQYF
NA	TRBJ2-1	NA	TRBV9	TGTGCCAGCAGCCCCTGGGACTCTCTTCTAAATGAGCAGTTCTTC	CASSPWDSLLNEQFF
NA	TRBJ1-5	NA	TRBV27	TGTGCCAGCAGTTTCTCAGGGTTCAATCAGCCCCAGCATTTT	CASSFSGFNQPQHF
NA	TRBJ2-2	NA	TRBV7-9	TGTGCCAGCAGCTTAAGACTCTCGAACACCGGGGAGCTGTTTTTT	CASSLRLSNTGELFF
NA	TRBJ2-2	NA	TRBV10-3	TGTGCCATCGGAGGGGCGACGGTAAACACCGGGGAGCTGTTTTTT	CAIGGATVNTGELFF
NA	TRBJ2-7	NA	TRBV6-6	TGTGCCAGCAGTCACACCGGGACACGTACAGTTAGAACCTACGAGCAGTACTTC	CASSHTGTRTVRTYEQYF
NA	TRBJ2-7	NA	TRBV7-2	TGTGCCAGCAGCTTACTAGAAACGTATCCACCGAATTTC	CASSLLETYPPNF
NA	TRBJ2-5	NA	TRBV13	TGTGCCAGCAGCCCCGGACAGTACCAAGAGACCCAGTACTTC	CASSPGQYQETQYF
NA	TRBJ1-4	NA	TRBV4-3	TGCGCCAGCAGCCAAGATCCGGGGGTTGAAAAACTGTTTTTT	CASSQDPGVEKLFF
NA	TRBJ2-7	NA	TRBV6-5	TGTGCCAGCAGTTACTCTACTCCAGGGTACGAGCAGTACTTC	CASSYSTPGYEQYF
NA	TRBJ1-4	NA	TRBV6-5	TGTGCCAGCAGTTACTACGGGGGGGAGGAAAAACTGTTTTTT	CASSYYGGEEKLFF
NA	TRBJ1-6	NA	TRBV7-9	TGTGCCAGCAGCTTAGAGGCAGCGGTCCCCCTCCACTTT	CASSLEAAVPLHF
NA	TRBJ2-5	NA	TRBV7-9	TGTGCCAGCAGCTTAGGACAGTCGGAGACCCAGTACTTC	CASSLGQSETQYF
NA	TRBJ1-1	NA	TRBV11-3	TGTGCCAGCAGCCAACAACCGGCCAGGGGTGGCACTGAAGCTTTCTTT	CASSQQPARGGTEAFF
TRBD1	TRBJ1-5	NA	TRBV19	TGTGCCAGTAGTTTAAAGGACAGGGAGCAGCCCCAGCATTTT	CASSLKDREQPQHF
NA	TRBJ2-1	NA	TRBV3-1/TRBV3-2	TGTGCCAGCAGCATCGGGGGTGAGCAGTTCTTC	CASSIGGEQFF
TRBD1	TRBJ2-2	NA	TRBV11-2	TGTGCCAGCAGCATGGGACAGCGGAACACCGGGGAGCTGTTTTTT	CASSMGQRNTGELFF
NA	TRBJ1-3	once	TRBV18	TGTGCCAGCTCACCAATATTGGGGGCGAAAAACACCATATATTTT	CASSPILGAKNTIYF
NA	TRBJ2-6	NA	TRBV6-5	TGTGCCAGCGCCGTCGTTGGCGGGGCCAACGTCCTGACTTTC	CASAVVGGANVLTF
TRBD1	TRBJ2-2	NA	TRBV6-5	TGTGCCAGCCCTCACAGGGGGAGAAAAACCGGGGAGCTGTTTTTT	CASPHRGRKTGELFF
NA	TRBJ2-7	NA	TRBV5-1	TGCGCCAGCAGCTTGGCCCAGGGGCTCTCCTACGAGCAGTACTTC	CASSLAQGLSYEQYF
TRBD1	TRBJ1-4	once	TRBV4-2	TGTGCCAGCAGCCAAGATCCCGGGACAGGCGACGAAAAACTGTTTTTT	CASSQDPGTGDEKLFF
TRBD1	TRBJ1-2	NA	TRBV24-1	TGTGCCACCAGCTCCCCTTCCGGACAGGGTAGCTATGGCTACACCTTC	CATSSPSGQGSYGYTF
TRBD1	TRBJ2-2	NA	TRBV29-1	TGCAGCGTTGGTCCCCGGGACAGGGGACCCGGGGAGCTGTTTTTT	CSVGPRDRGPGELFF
TRBD1	TRBJ2-1	once	TRBV7-8	TGTGCCAGCAGCTTACCAGACAGGGATCCGTACAATGAGCAGTTCTTC	CASSLPDRDPYNEQFF
TRBD1	TRBJ1-1	NA	TRBV5-8	TGTGCCAGCAGCCCCGTCCCGGGACAGAAGAACACTGAAGCTTTCTTT	CASSPVPGQKNTEAFF
NA	TRBJ1-5	NA	TRBV24-1	TGTGCCACCAGTAAGGGGTATCAGCCCCAGCATTTT	CATSKGYQPQHF
TRBD1	TRBJ2-7	NA	TRBV18	TGTGCCAGCTCCCTTGGACAGGGCCTCTCCTACGAGCAGTACTTC	CASSLGQGLSYEQYF
TRBD1	TRBJ1-6	NA	TRBV4-1	TGCGCCAGCAGCCGGGACAGGGGTGGTTCACCCCTCCACTTT	CASSRDRGGSPLHF
TRBD2	TRBJ2-7	NA	TRBV6-6	TGTGCCAGCACCGGACTAGCGGGCTACGAGCAGTACTTC	CASTGLAGYEQYF
NA	TRBJ2-1	NA	TRBV27	TGTGCCAGCAGTTTGGAAGGGGCTAGCTACAATGAGCAGTTCTTC	CASSLEGASYNEQFF
TRBD1	TRBJ1-4	NA	TRBV5-1	TGCGCCAGCAGCCCAGGGACAGGGAATGAAAAACTGTTTTTT	CASSPGTGNEKLFF
NA	TRBJ1-5	NA	TRBV28	TGTGCCACCTGCCAAAGGGACTACAAATATAGCAATCAGCCCCAGCATTTT	CATCQRDYKYSNQPQHF